These 30 T cell receptor beta chains were sequenced from one sample in a study of T cell clonality in common variable immunodeficiency. Generated by immunoSEQ multiplex PCR, the TCRdb table keeps only in-frame clones and is missing some. Sampling found tens of thousands of clones, none seen once. Sequencing was done on a sample of peripheral blood mononuclear cells. These receptors were obtained from a person aged 18 to 69 in good health.

The sample holds many counts of this clone. The CDR3 end falls 3 residues outside the read, so it is completed with the germline J gene. The rearrangement joins TRBV5-1 to TRBJ2-5; 7 bases fit TRBD1. The CDR3 spans 15 residues. Germline-derived CDR1 and CDR2 are SGHRS and YFSETQ. The V gene end was trimmed by 3 bases and the J gene end by 5 bases; junction bases not matched to a gene: 10. The covered CDR3 bases are TGCGCCAGCAGCTCGCAGGGACAGACCGTTGAGACC. This encodes CASSSQGQTVET. The entire CDR3 is CASSSQGQTVETQYF.

There are many counts of this clone. The CDR3 end lies 3 residues beyond the end of the read and is filled in from the germline J gene. The chain is built from TRBV2 and TRBJ2-7; the D gene is possibly TRBD1 (6 bases). V lost 4 bases, J lost 5 bases, and 9 bases lay in between. This CDR3 spans 12 amino acids. CDR1 and CDR2 (germline): SNHLY, FYNNEI. CDR3 amino acids: CASSADRNEQYF. The CDR3 bases that were read are TGTGCCAGCAGTGCCGACAGGAACGAG.

In its sample, this clone was seen a few times. The read halts 3 residues ahead of the CDR3 end, with the missing end drawn from the germline J gene. The chain has TRBV19 and TRBJ2-4; TRBD1 matches at 7 bases. Germline CDR1 reads LNHDA; CDR2 reads SQIVND (reference sequence). The CDR3 has 15 amino acids. The CDR3 spells CASSTSRDRLYGQYF. The CDR3 DNA, read in part, is TGTGCCAGTAGTACATCCCGGGACAGACTCTATGGT.

This clone was counted ten times or more. The read comes to an end 3 residues before the CDR3 does, leaving the germline J gene to fill in the end. The rearrangement joins TRBV14 to TRBJ2-5; D uncertain. Germline-derived CDR1 and CDR2 are SGHDN and FVKESK. This CDR3 is 15 amino acids long. Trimming took off 1 base at V and 7 bases at J, with 16 bases between the two ends. The CDR3 sequence: CASSQALSSIGTQYF. The covered CDR3 bases are TGTGCCAGCAGCCAAGCCCTCTCCTCCATCGGGACC.

At least ten counts were recorded for this clone. The CDR3 is cut off 3 residues early in the read; its end comes from the germline J gene. The chain combines TRBV5-1 with TRBJ2-7; 9 bases align to TRBD2. Losses at the gene ends were 0 bases for V and 3 bases for J; bases not matched to a gene: 4. CDR1 SGHRS and CDR2 YFSETQ come from the germline V gene. The CDR3 has 15 amino acids. This CDR3 is CASSLETSGFYEQYF. The sequenced part of the CDR3 DNA is TGCGCCAGCAGCTTGGAGACTAGCGGTTTCTACGAG. Drawing the rest from reference TRBV5-1 and TRBJ2-7, the complete variable domain is KAGVTQTPRYLIKTRGQQVTLSCSPISGHRSVSWYQQTPGQGLQFLFEYFSETQRNKGNFPGRFSGRQFSNSRSEMNVSTLELGDSALYLCASSLETSGFYEQYFGPGTRLTVT.

This clone rates as medium-sized. The missing CDR3 end, 3 residues past where the read stops, is filled in from the germline J gene. The rearrangement joins TRBV20-1 to TRBJ2-3; 12 bases are a match to TRBD2. The CDR3 sequence is 15 residues long. CDR1 DFQATT and CDR2 SNEGSKA come from the germline V gene (reference sequence). V lost 4 bases to trimming and J lost 6 bases; unmatched junction nucleotides: 8. The CDR3 loop is CSAKPLAGGPDTQYF. Incomplete CDR3 DNA: TGCAGTGCTAAACCACTAGCGGGAGGTCCTGATACG.

Concerning this clone itself: A junction boundary mismatches the germline segment, possibly from a read error. The read comes to an end 3 residues before the CDR3 does, leaving the germline J gene to fill in the end. In the same sample, other DNA sequences code for this CDR3. The chain joins TRBV2 to TRBJ1-3; possibly TRBD1 for D (5 bases). CDR3 length: 15 amino acids. Germline V gene sequence: CDR1 SNHLY, CDR2 FYNNEI. Partial CDR3 DNA: TGTGCCAGCAGTGCGCCAGGGAACCCTGGAAACACT. Encoded protein: CASSAPGNPGNT. The entire CDR3 sequence reads CASSAPGNPGNTIYF. The full variable domain, rest sourced from reference TRBV2 and TRBJ1-3, is EPEVTQTPSHQVTQMGQEVILRCVPISNHLYFYWYRQILGQKVEFLVSFYNNEISEKSEIFDDQFSVERPDGSNFTLKIRSTKLEDSAMYFCASSAPGNPGNTIYFGEGSWLTVV.

This clone has at least ten counts. The read gets to within 3 residues of the CDR3 end, and the germline J gene fills in the rest. The V and J genes are TRBV18 and TRBJ1-4, with a tentative D call TRBD1 (5 bases). CDR3 length: 14 amino acids. Between the trimmed V and J ends, which lost 4 bases and 3 bases, there was a span of 9 bases. Germline-derived CDR1 and CDR2 are KGHSH and LQKENI. Incomplete CDR3 DNA: TGTGCCAGCTCACGGCAGGGAGCTAATGAAAAA. It is translated as CASSRQGANEK. The entire CDR3 protein reads CASSRQGANEKLFF.

In this sample, this clone turned up many times. CDR3 DNA (partial): TGTGCCAGCAGGCATACAGGGGGTGAAAAG. Encoded protein: CASRHTGGEK. The CDR3 as a whole reads CASRHTGGEKLFF. The V gene is TRBV13, the J gene TRBJ2-2; TRBD1 aligns across 8 bases. Read coverage stops 3 residues before the CDR3 terminus; the germline J gene supplies the remainder. CDR1 PRHDT and CDR2 FYEKMQ come from the germline V gene (reference sequence). The CDR3 length is 13 residues.

Only a few counts were recorded for this clone. The read halts 3 residues ahead of the CDR3 end, with the missing end drawn from the germline J gene. The J gene is TRBJ2-7, the V gene TRBV11-2; D ambiguous. Trimming shortened V by 0 bases and J by 4 bases, and 13 bases separated the two germline ends. The germline CDR1 and CDR2 sequences are SGHAT and FQNNGV. The CDR3 loop spans 15 amino acids. Incomplete CDR3 DNA: TGTGCCAGCAGCTTAGATCTAGGCGCGATGTACGAG. This codes for CASSLDLGAMYE. The whole CDR3 sequence is CASSLDLGAMYEQYF.

This clone was seen ten or more times. The read ends 3 residues shy of where the CDR3 ends; the end is completed using the germline J gene. The V call is TRBV5-4, the J call TRBJ1-3; tentative D call: TRBD1 (6 bases). Trimming removed 2 bases at V and 1 base at J, with 7 bases between. CDR1 SGHNT and CDR2 YYREEE come from the germline V gene (reference sequence). The CDR3 contains 14 residues. The CDR3 region is CASSLQGSGNTIYF. Incomplete CDR3 DNA: TGTGCCAGCAGCTTACAGGGTTCTGGAAACACC.

This clone was seen at least ten times. Read coverage stops 3 residues before the CDR3 terminus; the germline J gene supplies the remainder. The V gene is TRBV7-8, the J gene TRBJ2-5; TRBD2 agrees at 11 bases. V shed 7 bases and J 2 bases; nucleotides not matched to a gene: 9. This CDR3 has 16 residues. Germline V gene data show CDR1 as SGHVS and CDR2 as FQNEAQ. The CDR3 loop is CASTLLAGGKQETQYF. The CDR3 bases that were read are TGTGCCAGCACCCTATTAGCGGGAGGGAAACAAGAGACC.

Of note for this clone: The sequence runs out 3 residues before the end of the CDR3; the remainder is reconstructed from the germline J gene. J is TRBJ1-5 and V is TRBV19, with D unresolved. From germline, CDR1 is LNHDA and CDR2 SQIVND (reference sequence). The germline V and J ends were trimmed by 7 bases and 0 bases, with 19 bases remaining between them. This CDR3 region has 17 residues. Incomplete CDR3 DNA: TGTGCCAGTACTGCCCGGCAGGCGAGGAATAGCAATCAGCCC. Residues: CASTARQARNSNQP. The entire CDR3 sequence reads CASTARQARNSNQPQHF.

In the case of this clone: The DNA ends 3 residues before the CDR3 does, and the rest of the CDR3 is filled in from the germline J gene. This specimen includes other DNA sequences encoding the same CDR3. V and J are TRBV30 and TRBJ2-2; 9 nucleotides match TRBD1. Trimming cost V 3 bases and J 5 bases; bases outside gene matches: 10. This CDR3 comprises 16 residues. Germline V gene lookup returns CDR1 GTSNPN and CDR2 SVGIG (reference sequence). CDR3 DNA, as far as it was read: TGTGCCTGGAGGGGCCCGGGACAGGGTAATACCGGGGAG. Protein: CAWRGPGQGNTGE. In full, the CDR3 reads CAWRGPGQGNTGELFF.

The sample holds a few counts of this clone. The read finishes 3 residues shy of the CDR3 end, and the germline J gene is used to complete it. The chain recombines TRBV20-1 with TRBJ2-5, with D perhaps matching TRBD2 (7 bases). V lost 2 bases to trimming and J lost 5 bases, with 12 bases between them. CDR1 and CDR2 from the germline V gene are DFQATT and SNEGSKA (reference sequence). The CDR3 is 13 amino acids. The CDR3 spells CSARRRGGETQYF. The CDR3 DNA, read in part, is TGCAGTGCTAGACGGAGGGGGGGGGAGACC.

This clone was seen repeatedly, ten times or more. The CDR3 end lies 3 residues beyond the end of the read and is filled in from the germline J gene. The chain employs TRBV7-9 and TRBJ2-5; no firm D call. The CDR3 loop spans 12 amino acids. Trimming pared 5 bases from V and 5 bases from J, leaving 9 bases between. Germline V CDR1 and CDR2: SEHNR, FQNEAQ (reference sequence). The CDR3 reads CASSPSEETQYF. Partial CDR3 DNA: TGTGCCAGCAGCCCCAGCGAGGAGACC.

This clone was counted ten times or more. The read is 3 residues too short to cover the CDR3 end, so that end is filled in from the germline J gene. The V and J genes are TRBV2 and TRBJ2-6; 10 bases align to TRBD1. The CDR3 sequence is 16 residues long. Germline V lookup: CDR1 SNHLY, CDR2 FYNNEI. Trimming at V came to 4 bases and at J to 3 bases, leaving 3 bases not matched to a gene. CDR3 DNA (partial): TGTGCCAGCAGTGCTGGGACAGGGGTTGGGGCCAACGTC. Protein product: CASSAGTGVGANV. In full, the CDR3 is CASSAGTGVGANVLTF. The full variable domain, rest sourced from reference TRBV2 and TRBJ2-6, is EPEVTQTPSHQVTQMGQEVILRCVPISNHLYFYWYRQILGQKVEFLVSFYNNEISEKSEIFDDQFSVERPDGSNFTLKIRSTKLEDSAMYFCASSAGTGVGANVLTFGAGSRLTVL.

This clone was seen ten or more times. The missing CDR3 end, 3 residues past where the read stops, is filled in from the germline J gene. V gene TRBV5-8 combines with J gene TRBJ2-7, with 7 bases matching TRBD1. The CDR3 covers 13 residues. J lost 3 bases, V lost 2 bases, and 2 bases had no gene match. CDR1 SGHTS and CDR2 YDEGEE come from the germline V gene. CDR3 DNA (partial): TGTGCCAGCAGCTTCCAGGGGGTCTACGAG. It codes for CASSFQGVYE. The complete CDR3 sequence is CASSFQGVYEQYF.

This clone was recorded a few times. The CDR3 end lies 3 residues beyond the end of the read and is filled in from the germline J gene. The chain carries TRBV5-1 and TRBJ1-5, with unresolved D. This CDR3 has 13 residues. The germline V and J ends were trimmed by 4 bases and 4 bases, with 9 bases remaining between them. In germline, CDR1 is SGHRS, CDR2 YFSETQ. The sequenced CDR3 bases are TGCGCCAGCAGCCCAGGCCCTAATCAGCCC. Translated: CASSPGPNQP. From start to end, the CDR3 is CASSPGPNQPQHF.

This clone was observed many times. The sequence runs out 3 residues before the end of the CDR3; the remainder is reconstructed from the germline J gene. J is TRBJ1-3 and V is TRBV30; D unclear. V lost 5 bases to trimming and J lost 0 bases, with 5 bases between them. Germline values: CDR1 GTSNPN, CDR2 SVGIG (reference sequence). This CDR3 spans 12 amino acids. CDR3 region: CAWSSSGNTIYF. The CDR3 bases that were read are TGTGCCTGGTCATCCTCTGGAAACACC.

This clone was picked up many times. Read sequence stops 3 residues before the CDR3 end, and the germline J gene provides the missing end. The V call is TRBV6-2 or TRBV6-3, the J call TRBJ2-7; tentatively, D is TRBD2 (6 bases). The CDR3 contains 13 residues. V lost 10 bases, J lost 3 bases, and 16 bases lay in between. The germline V gene has CDR1 MNHEY and CDR2 SVGEGT. CDR3 loop: CATTDGSLYEQYF. The part of the CDR3 DNA that was read is TGTGCCACGACAGACGGGAGCCTCTACGAG.

This clone has ten or more counts. The read finishes 3 residues shy of the CDR3 end, and the germline J gene is used to complete it. This chain connects TRBV5-1 to TRBJ2-7; D is perhaps TRBD2 (5 bases). This CDR3 spans 15 amino acids. Trimming removed 1 base at V and 6 bases at J, with 17 bases between. Germline values: CDR1 SGHRS, CDR2 YFSETQ. CDR3 bases read: TGCGCCAGCAGCTTGATGAGCGGAGAGGCATCCGAG. Translating it yields CASSLMSGEASE. In full, the CDR3 is CASSLMSGEASEQYF.

This clone was seen repeatedly, ten times or more. Coverage ceases 3 residues before the CDR3 finishes, and the germline J gene fills in the end. The chain joins TRBV18 to TRBJ1-2; possibly TRBD1 for D (5 bases). The CDR3 runs 14 residues. The V end was cut by 4 bases, the J end by 5 bases, with 14 bases between. Germline V gives CDR1 KGHSH, CDR2 LQKENI. Incomplete CDR3 DNA: TGTGCCAGCTCACGAGGGGAAATAAGTTATGGC. Its translation: CASSRGEISYG. The entire CDR3 protein is CASSRGEISYGYTF.

There are many counts of this clone. The CDR3 DNA, read in part, is TGCAGTGCTAGAGTAGGCCCGGAGGGTTCACCC. Protein: CSARVGPEGSP. In full, the CDR3 is CSARVGPEGSPLHF. The rearrangement links TRBV20-1 to TRBJ1-6; D gene unclear. The CDR3 goes on 3 residues after the read ends, and that part is filled in from the germline J gene. The ends were cut back, 1 base at V and 9 bases at J, with 13 bases in the middle. The V gene's germline CDR1 is DFQATT and CDR2 SNEGSKA (reference sequence). There are 14 residues in the CDR3.

This clone has ten or more counts. The read terminates 3 residues ahead of where the CDR3 ends, so the germline J gene completes it. The chain couples TRBV20-1 to TRBJ1-1, with D possibly being TRBD1 (6 bases). Trimming removed 0 bases at V and 6 bases at J, with 14 bases between. This CDR3 has 14 residues. Germline CDR1 is DFQATT and CDR2 is SNEGSKA (reference sequence). CDR3 in amino acids: CSARDYLQGSEAFF. The sequenced CDR3 bases are TGCAGTGCTAGAGACTACCTACAGGGTTCTGAA.

In this sample, this clone turned up many times. The CDR3 end is not reached by the read, which stops 3 residues before it; the germline J gene fills it in. The chain couples TRBV20-1 to TRBJ2-7; 7 nucleotides line up with TRBD2. CDR1 is DFQATT, CDR2 SNEGSKA, per germline (reference sequence). V shed 1 base and J 4 bases; nucleotides not matched to a gene: 4. The CDR3 runs 13 residues. CDR3 in amino acids: CSARGDSGYEQYF. The CDR3 bases that were read are TGCAGTGCTAGAGGCGATAGCGGGTACGAG.

This clone was picked up many times. The read finishes 3 residues shy of the CDR3 end, and the germline J gene is used to complete it. The chain recombines TRBV2 with TRBJ2-5, with 11 bases fitting TRBD2. Trimming took 7 bases from V and 5 from J; bases not matched to a gene: 15. The germline V gene has CDR1 SNHLY and CDR2 FYNNEI. The CDR3 is 17 amino acids. CDR3 in amino acids: CASMGGIAGGPSETQYF. The CDR3 bases that were read are TGTGCCAGCATGGGGGGGATAGCGGGAGGGCCCTCGGAGACC.

This clone was counted many times. Read sequence stops 3 residues before the CDR3 end, and the germline J gene provides the missing end. The gene calls are TRBV28 and TRBJ2-7, with TRBD2 as a possible D gene (6 bases). This CDR3 comprises 15 residues. Trimming removed 1 base at V and 2 bases at J, with 12 bases between. Germline V gives CDR1 MDHEN, CDR2 SYDVKM. The CDR3 is CASSLLAEYPYEQYF. Incomplete CDR3 DNA: TGTGCCAGCAGTTTATTAGCGGAGTACCCCTACGAG.

As to this clone: The read is 3 residues too short to cover the CDR3 end, so that end is filled in from the germline J gene. The rearrangement links TRBV5-1 to TRBJ1-5, with D maybe TRBD1 (6 bases). The CDR3 extends over 16 amino acids. V was shortened by 4 bases and J by 7 bases, with 21 bases between the two germline ends. CDR1 and CDR2 (germline): SGHRS, YFSETQ. Partial CDR3 DNA: TGCGCCAGCAGCCCTTCGACGGGACAAGGAGCCCAGCCC. Its translation: CASSPSTGQGAQP. The entire CDR3 reads CASSPSTGQGAQPQHF. The full variable domain, rest sourced from reference TRBV5-1 and TRBJ1-5, is KAGVTQTPRYLIKTRGQQVTLSCSPISGHRSVSWYQQTPGQGLQFLFEYFSETQRNKGNFPGRFSGRQFSNSRSEMNVSTLELGDSALYLCASSPSTGQGAQPQHFGDGTRLSIL.

The table lists this clone with many counts. The read stops 3 residues short of the end of the CDR3; the missing end is completed from the germline J gene. The V call is TRBV4-2, the J call TRBJ1-5; D remains ambiguous. This CDR3 is 13 amino acids long. The ends were cut back, 0 bases at V and 7 bases at J, with 7 bases in the middle. The germline V gene has CDR1 LGHNA and CDR2 YNFKEQ. The CDR3 DNA, read in part, is TGTGCCAGCAGCCAAGATCTGGCCCAGCCC. It translates to CASSQDLAQP. The CDR3 in full is CASSQDLAQPQHF.